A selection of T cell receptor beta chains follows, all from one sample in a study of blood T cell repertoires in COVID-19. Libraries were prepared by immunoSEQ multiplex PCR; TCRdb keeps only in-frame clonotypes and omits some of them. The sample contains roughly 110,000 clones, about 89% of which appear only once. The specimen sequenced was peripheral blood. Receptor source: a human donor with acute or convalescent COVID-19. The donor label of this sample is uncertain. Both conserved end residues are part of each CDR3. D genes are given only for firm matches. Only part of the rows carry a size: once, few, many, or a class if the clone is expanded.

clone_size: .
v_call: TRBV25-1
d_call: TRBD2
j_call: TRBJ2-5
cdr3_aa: CASSKRAGRETQYF
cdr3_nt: TGTGCCAGCAGCAAACGAGCGGGAAGGGAGACCCAGTACTTC

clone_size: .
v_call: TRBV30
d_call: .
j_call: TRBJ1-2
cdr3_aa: CAWVPPGRDYGYTF
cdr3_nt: TGTGCCTGGGTCCCCCCGGGCAGGGACTATGGCTACACCTTC

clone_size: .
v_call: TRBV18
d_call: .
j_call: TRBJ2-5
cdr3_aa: CASSPELRSGTQYF
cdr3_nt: TGTGCCAGCTCACCAGAGCTCCGGTCTGGGACCCAGTACTTC

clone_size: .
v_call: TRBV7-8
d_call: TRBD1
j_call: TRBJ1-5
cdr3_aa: CASSLYLTGTQPQHF
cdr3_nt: TGTGCCAGCAGCTTATACTTGACAGGGACTCAGCCCCAGCATTTT

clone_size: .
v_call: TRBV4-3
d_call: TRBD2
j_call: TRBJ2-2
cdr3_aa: CASSQPRSGGAFGELFF
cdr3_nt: TGCGCCAGCAGCCAACCCCGTAGCGGGGGGGCTTTCGGGGAGCTGTTTTTT

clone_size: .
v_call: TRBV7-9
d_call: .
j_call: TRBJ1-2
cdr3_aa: CASSPIGIGYTF
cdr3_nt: TGTGCCAGCAGCCCGATCGGGATTGGCTACACCTTC

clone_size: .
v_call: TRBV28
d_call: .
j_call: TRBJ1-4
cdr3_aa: CASSLSGEKLFF
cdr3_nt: TGTGCCAGCAGTTTATCGGGGGAAAAACTGTTTTTT

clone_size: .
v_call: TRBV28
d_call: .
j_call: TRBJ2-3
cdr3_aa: CASSPPYYRADKADTQYF
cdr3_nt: TGTGCCAGCAGCCCACCCTACTACAGGGCCGATAAGGCAGATACGCAGTATTTT

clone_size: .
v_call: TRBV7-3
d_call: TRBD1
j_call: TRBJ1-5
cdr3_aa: CASSAGTGDQPQHF
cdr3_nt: TGTGCCAGCAGCGCCGGGACAGGGGATCAGCCCCAGCATTTT

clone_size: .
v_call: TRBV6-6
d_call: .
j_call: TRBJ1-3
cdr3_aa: CASRGRENSGNTIYF
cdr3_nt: TGTGCCAGCAGAGGACGGGAAAACTCTGGAAACACCATATATTTT

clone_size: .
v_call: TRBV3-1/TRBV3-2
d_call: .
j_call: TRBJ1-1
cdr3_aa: CASSQVVRGPKNNTEAFF
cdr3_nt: TGTGCCAGCAGCCAAGTTGTCAGGGGCCCCAAAAACAACACTGAAGCTTTCTTT

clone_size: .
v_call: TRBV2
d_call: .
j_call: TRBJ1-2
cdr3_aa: CASSERAREHYGYTF
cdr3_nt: TGTGCCAGCAGTGAACGGGCCCGGGAGCACTATGGCTACACCTTC

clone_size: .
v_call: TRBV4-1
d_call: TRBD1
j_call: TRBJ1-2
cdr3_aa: CASSWDRINYGGYTF
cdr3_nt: TGCGCCAGCAGTTGGGACAGGATAAACTATGGCGGCTACACCTTC

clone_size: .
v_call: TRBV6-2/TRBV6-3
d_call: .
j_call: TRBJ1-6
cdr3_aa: CASSYARVDSPLHF
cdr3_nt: TGTGCCAGCAGTTACGCGAGGGTGGACTCACCCCTCCACTTT

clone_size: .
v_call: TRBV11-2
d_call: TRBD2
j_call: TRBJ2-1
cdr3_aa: CASSLVAGNEQFF
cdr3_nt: TGTGCCAGCAGCTTAGTAGCGGGAAATGAGCAGTTCTTC

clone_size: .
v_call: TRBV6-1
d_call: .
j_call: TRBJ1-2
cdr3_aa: CASSGDRNFGSHYGYTF
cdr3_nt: TGTGCCAGCAGTGGAGACAGGAATTTCGGCTCCCACTATGGCTACACCTTC

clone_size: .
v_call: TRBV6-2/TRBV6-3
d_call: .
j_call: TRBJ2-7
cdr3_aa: CASSFSGAYEQYF
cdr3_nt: TGTGCCAGCAGTTTTAGCGGAGCCTACGAGCAGTACTTC

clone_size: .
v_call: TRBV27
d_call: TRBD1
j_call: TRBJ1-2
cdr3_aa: CASSLLGQGIGYTF
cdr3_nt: TGTGCCAGCAGTTTACTCGGACAGGGGATCGGCTACACCTTC

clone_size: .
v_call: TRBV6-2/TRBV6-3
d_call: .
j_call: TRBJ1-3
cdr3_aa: CASSSRRHSGNTIYF
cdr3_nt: TGTGCCAGCAGTTCGAGGCGGCACTCTGGAAACACCATATATTTT

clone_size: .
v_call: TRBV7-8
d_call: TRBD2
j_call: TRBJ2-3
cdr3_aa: CASSFRRGGPDTQYF
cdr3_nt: TGTGCCAGCAGCTTTCGGCGGGGGGGCCCAGATACGCAGTATTTT

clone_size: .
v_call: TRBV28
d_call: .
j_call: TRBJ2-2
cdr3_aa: CASSLGQNTGELFF
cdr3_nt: TGTGCCAGCAGTTTAGGGCAGAACACCGGGGAGCTGTTTTTT

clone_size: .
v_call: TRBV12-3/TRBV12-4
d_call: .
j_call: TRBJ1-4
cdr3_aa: CASSLGVNEKLFF
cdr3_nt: TGTGCCAGCAGCCTAGGCGTTAATGAAAAACTGTTTTTT

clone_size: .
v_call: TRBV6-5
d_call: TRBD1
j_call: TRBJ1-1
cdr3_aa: CASNKDRRNTEAFF
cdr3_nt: TGTGCCAGCAACAAGGACAGGAGGAACACTGAAGCTTTCTTT

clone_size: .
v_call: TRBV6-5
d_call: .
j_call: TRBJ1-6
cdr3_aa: CASSDNFRGPLHF
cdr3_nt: TGTGCCAGCAGCGATAACTTTAGGGGGCCCCTCCACTTT

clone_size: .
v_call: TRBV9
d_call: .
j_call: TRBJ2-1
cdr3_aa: CASAVAGYPRDEQFF
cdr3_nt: TGTGCCAGCGCCGTGGCGGGATACCCACGGGATGAGCAGTTCTTC

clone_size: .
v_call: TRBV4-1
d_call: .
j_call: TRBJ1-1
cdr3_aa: CASSPQIDTEAFF
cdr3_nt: TGCGCCAGCAGCCCACAAATAGACACCGAAGCTTTCTTT

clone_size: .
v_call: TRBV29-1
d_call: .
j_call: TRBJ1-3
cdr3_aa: CSVAGAWNTIYF
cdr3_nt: TGCAGCGTGGCAGGGGCATGGAACACCATATATTTT

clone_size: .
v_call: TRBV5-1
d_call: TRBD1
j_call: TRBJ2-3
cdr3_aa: CASSAPGTGRTDTQYF
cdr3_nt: TGCGCCAGCAGCGCCCCCGGGACAGGGCGCACAGATACGCAGTATTTT

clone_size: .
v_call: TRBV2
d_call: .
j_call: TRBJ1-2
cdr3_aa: CASSDGGGGYTF
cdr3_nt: TGTGCCAGCAGTGATGGTGGCGGTGGCTACACCTTC

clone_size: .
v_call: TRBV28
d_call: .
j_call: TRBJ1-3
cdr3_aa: CASSLDRSGNTIYF
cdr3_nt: TGTGCCAGCAGTTTAGACAGGTCTGGAAACACCATATATTTT

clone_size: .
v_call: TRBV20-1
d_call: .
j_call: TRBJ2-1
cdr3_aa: CSASDPRRGGNEQFF
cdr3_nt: TGCAGTGCTAGTGACCCACGGCGGGGAGGTAATGAGCAGTTCTTC

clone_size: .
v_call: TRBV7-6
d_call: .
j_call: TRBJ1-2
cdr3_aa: CANPYLDRRGNGYTF
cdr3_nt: TGTGCCAACCCCTATCTCGACAGACGTGGTAATGGCTACACCTTC

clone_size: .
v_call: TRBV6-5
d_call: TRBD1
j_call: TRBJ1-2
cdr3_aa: CASHLVQGANYGYTF
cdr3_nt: TGTGCCAGCCATTTGGTACAGGGGGCGAACTATGGCTACACCTTC

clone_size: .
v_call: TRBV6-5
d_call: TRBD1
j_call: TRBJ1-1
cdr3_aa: CASRQGAGSNTEAFF
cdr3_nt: TGTGCCAGCAGGCAGGGGGCTGGCAGCAACACTGAAGCTTTCTTT

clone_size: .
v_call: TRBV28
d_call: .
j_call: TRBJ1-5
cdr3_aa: CASSRRWGGRNQPQHF
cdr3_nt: TGTGCCAGCAGCCGCCGGTGGGGGGGACGGAATCAGCCCCAGCATTTT

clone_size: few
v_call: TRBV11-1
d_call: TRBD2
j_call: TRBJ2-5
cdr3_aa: CASSFRTSGLSETQYF
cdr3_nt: TGTGCCAGCAGCTTCCGGACTAGCGGGCTTAGTGAGACCCAGTACTTC

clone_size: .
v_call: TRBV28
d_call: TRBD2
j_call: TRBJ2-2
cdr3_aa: CASRGGTGELFF
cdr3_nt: TGTGCCAGCAGGGGAGGGACCGGGGAGCTGTTTTTT

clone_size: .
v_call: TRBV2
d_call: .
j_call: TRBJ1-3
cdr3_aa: CASSLTGSGNTIYF
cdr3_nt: TGTGCCAGCAGCCTTACAGGGTCTGGAAACACCATATATTTT

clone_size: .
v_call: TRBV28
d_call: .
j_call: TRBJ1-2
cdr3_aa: CASSSAGGGTRDGYTF
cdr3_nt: TGTGCCAGCAGCTCCGCAGGTGGAGGAACTCGGGATGGCTACACCTTC

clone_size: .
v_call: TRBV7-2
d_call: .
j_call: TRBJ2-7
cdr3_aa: CASSLVQNYEQYF
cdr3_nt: TGTGCCAGCAGCTTAGTTCAGAACTACGAGCAGTACTTC

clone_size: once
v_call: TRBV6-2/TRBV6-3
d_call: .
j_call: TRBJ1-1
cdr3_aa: CASSPPGGILNTEAFF
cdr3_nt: TGTGCCAGCAGTCCCCCTGGGGGGATCCTGAACACTGAAGCTTTCTTT

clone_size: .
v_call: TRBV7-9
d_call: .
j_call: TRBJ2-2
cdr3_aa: CASSFAGPGELFF
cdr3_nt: TGTGCCAGCAGCTTCGCGGGCCCCGGGGAGCTGTTTTTT

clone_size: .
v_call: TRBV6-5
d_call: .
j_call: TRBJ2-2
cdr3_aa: CASSLSMNGELFF
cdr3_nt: TGTGCCAGCAGCCTCTCTATGAACGGGGAGCTGTTTTTT

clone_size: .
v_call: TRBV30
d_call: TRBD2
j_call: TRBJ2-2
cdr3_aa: CAWRELAGSNTGELFF
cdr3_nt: TGTGCCTGGAGGGAACTAGCGGGGTCGAACACCGGGGAGCTGTTTTTT

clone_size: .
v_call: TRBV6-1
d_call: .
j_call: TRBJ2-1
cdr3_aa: CASSEFLGAAPAGEQFF
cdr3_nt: TGTGCCAGCAGTGAATTTCTTGGGGCAGCCCCGGCTGGTGAGCAGTTCTTC